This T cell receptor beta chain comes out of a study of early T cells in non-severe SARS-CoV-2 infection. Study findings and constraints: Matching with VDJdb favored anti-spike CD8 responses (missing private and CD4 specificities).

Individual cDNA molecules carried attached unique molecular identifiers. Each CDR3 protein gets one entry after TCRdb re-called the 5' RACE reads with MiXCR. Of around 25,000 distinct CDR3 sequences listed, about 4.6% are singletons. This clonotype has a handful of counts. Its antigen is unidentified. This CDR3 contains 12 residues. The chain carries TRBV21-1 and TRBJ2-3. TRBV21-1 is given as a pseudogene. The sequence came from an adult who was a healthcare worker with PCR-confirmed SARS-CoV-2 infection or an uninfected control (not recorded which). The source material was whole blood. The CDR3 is CASSTSTDTQYF. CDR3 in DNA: TGTGCCAGCAGCACCAGCACAGATACGCAGTATTTT.